This passage covers 17 T cell receptor beta chains from one sample sequenced in a study of T cell repertoires in cytomegalovirus infection. These receptors are not linked to any known antigen. Using its own MiXCR run on the reads, TCRdb lists one record per CDR3 protein. This sample carries hundreds of thousands of distinct CDR3 sequences, about 33% of them seen once, and the ten largest clones take roughly 17%. The sample was cultured PBMCs, taken from culture after CMV antigen stimulation. These receptor sequences come from a human donor in good health (CMV status not recorded). Some clones in this sample may be carry-over from other donors' samples.

This clonotype occurred many times. The chain links TRBV7-2 to TRBJ2-2, with TRBD2 matching 8 bases. Trimming cost V 5 bases and J 5 bases; bases outside gene matches: 4. The CDR3 extends over 14 amino acids. CDR1 is SGHTA and CDR2 is FQGNSA in the germline V gene. The CDR3, as DNA: TGTGCCAGCAGCCATACGGGAGGGACCGGGGAGCTGTTTTTT. It translates to CASSHTGGTGELFF.

V gene TRBV27 combines with J gene TRBJ2-5; D gene unclear. Germline values: CDR1 MNHEY, CDR2 SMNVEV (reference sequence). The CDR3 runs 15 residues. Trimming removed 2 bases at V and 2 bases at J, with 12 bases between. CDR3 DNA sequence: TGTGCCAGCAGTTTACATTTAGGCTGGCAAGAGACCCAGTACTTC. Translating gives CASSLHLGWQETQYF.

Notes on this clonotype: This may come from a read error, since a much larger clone is one base off. This chain connects TRBV7-6 to TRBJ2-1, with D possibly TRBD2 on 5 matching bases. Germline values: CDR1 SGHVS, CDR2 FNYEAQ. This CDR3 is 18 amino acids long. As DNA, the CDR3 is TGTGCCAGCAGCCCCCCTTTTACAGCGGATACCTCCTGCAATGAGCAGTTCTTC. It codes for CASSPPFTADTSCNEQFF.

This clonotype occurred once. The rearrangement joins TRBV5-1 to TRBJ1-4, with D possibly TRBD1 on 5 matching bases. Germline V gene sequence: CDR1 SGHRS, CDR2 YFSETQ. There are 14 residues in the CDR3. V lost 7 bases to trimming and J lost 3 bases, with 13 bases between them. For the CDR3, the DNA is TGCGCCAGCCAACAGGACAACGCTAATGAAAAACTGTTTTTT. This translates into CASQQDNANEKLFF. Based on the CDR3 plus reference TRBV5-1 and TRBJ1-4, the full variable domain is KAGVTQTPRYLIKTRGQQVTLSCSPISGHRSVSWYQQTPGQGLQFLFEYFSETQRNKGNFPGRFSGRQFSNSRSEMNVSTLELGDSALYLCASQQDNANEKLFFGSGTQLSVL.

This chain links TRBV6-2 or TRBV6-3 with TRBJ1-1; no reliable D call. Trimming pared 6 bases from V and 5 bases from J, leaving 7 bases between. The CDR3 sequence is 11 residues long. The germline CDR1 and CDR2 sequences are MNHEY and SVGEGT. This CDR3 is CASSETTEAFF. The CDR3 DNA reads TGTGCCAGCAGCGAGACGACTGAAGCTTTCTTT.

There are a few counts of this clonotype. The chain carries TRBV7-2 and TRBJ2-5; 8 bases are a match to TRBD2. Germline trimming cut 5 bases from V and 4 bases from J; bases unmatched to any gene: 9. Germline lookup yields CDR1 SGHTA and CDR2 FQGNSA. CDR3 length: 15 residues. CDR3 nucleotide sequence: TGTGCCAGCAGCACGGGACTAGGACTGAGAGAGACCCAGTACTTC. It codes for CASSTGLGLRETQYF.

The V call is TRBV11-2, the J call TRBJ2-1, with 10 bases aligning to TRBD2. Germline V gene sequence: CDR1 SGHAT, CDR2 FQNNGV. The CDR3 consists of 16 residues. Germline trimming cut 7 bases from V and 5 bases from J; bases unmatched to any gene: 11. The CDR3 DNA follows: TGTGCCAGCACCCACCTAGGGCTAGCGGGGGACAATGAGCAGTTCTTC. It is translated as CASTHLGLAGDNEQFF.

The V and J genes are TRBV12-3 or TRBV12-4 and TRBJ1-2; D is uncertain. The CDR3 is 13 amino acids. V lost 7 bases and J 4 bases, leaving 13 bases between the germline ends. CDR3 DNA: TGTGCCAGCAACTTTCGAAGCAGCTATGGCTACACCTTC. Its translation: CASNFRSSYGYTF.

This sequence joins TRBV7-4 and TRBJ2-7; D is uncertain. CDR1 and CDR2 (germline): SGHVT, SQSDAQ. With 5 bases removed from V and 5 bases from J, the gap between germline ends came to 7 bases. The CDR3 length is 11 residues. For the CDR3, the DNA is TGTGCCAGCAGCGACGGACACGAGCAGTACGTC. As protein: CASSDGHEQYV.

The rearrangement links TRBV7-2 to TRBJ2-7; maybe TRBD1 (5 bases). Looked up from germline, CDR1 is SGHTA and CDR2 is FQGNSA. The V end was cut by 2 bases, the J end by 1 base, with 9 bases between. The CDR3 extends over 14 amino acids. The CDR3 region is CASSLKSGSYEQYF. The CDR3 coding sequence is TGTGCCAGCAGCTTAAAGTCAGGGTCCTACGAGCAGTACTTC. The full variable domain, its missing parts supplied by reference TRBV7-2 and TRBJ2-7, is GAGVSQSPSNKVTEKGKDVELRCDPISGHTALYWYRQSLGQGLEFLIYFQGNSAPDKSGLPSDRFSAERTGGSVSTLTIQRTQQEDSAVYLCASSLKSGSYEQYFGPGTRLTVT.

V and J are TRBV6-6 and TRBJ2-6, with no clear D. Deletions cut 2 bases from V and 0 bases from J, with 5 bases between. The germline V gene encodes CDR1 MNHNY and CDR2 SVGAGI (reference sequence). This CDR3 has 15 residues. The chain's CDR3 is CASSYGISGANVLTF. The CDR3 DNA follows: TGTGCCAGCAGTTACGGCATCTCTGGGGCCAACGTCCTGACTTTC.

Here the CDR3 DNA reads TGTGCCAGCAGAACGCTAGCGGGAGTCTTCAATGAGCAGTTCTTC. Encoded protein: CASRTLAGVFNEQFF. The chain uses TRBV6-2 or TRBV6-3 and TRBJ2-1; 10 bases are a match to TRBD2. CDR1 is MNHEY and CDR2 is SVGEGT in the germline V gene. The J segment lost 6 bases and the V segment lost 6 bases, leaving 8 bases of the junction unmatched. The CDR3 runs 15 residues.

V and J are TRBV18 and TRBJ2-1; D might be TRBD1 (5 bases). The germline V and J ends were trimmed by 5 bases and 5 bases, with 10 bases remaining between them. Germline V gene lookup returns CDR1 KGHSH and CDR2 LQKENI. This CDR3 is 13 amino acids long. The CDR3, as DNA: TGTGCCAGCTCAACACTCAGGGACAATGAGCAGTTCTTC. As protein: CASSTLRDNEQFF.

In its sample, this clonotype was seen a few times. The chain joins TRBV5-4 to TRBJ2-1, with D tentatively TRBD1 (7 bases). Trimming took off 0 bases at V and 6 bases at J, with 13 bases between the two ends. The CDR3 is made up of 15 amino acids. CDR1 SGHNT and CDR2 YYREEE come from the germline V gene (reference sequence). The chain's CDR3 is CASSLGQGGFNEQFF. Written as DNA, the CDR3 is TGTGCCAGCAGCTTGGGCCAGGGGGGTTTCAATGAGCAGTTCTTC.

This clonotype was detected only a few times. This chain connects TRBV12-3 or TRBV12-4 to TRBJ2-1, with 9 bases identical to TRBD1. Trimming at V came to 1 base and at J to 6 bases, leaving 7 bases not matched to a gene. The CDR3 is 16 amino acids. CDR3 in DNA: TGTGCCAGCAGTTTAGTACGGGGACAGGGCCCCAATGAGCAGTTCTTC. Translating it yields CASSLVRGQGPNEQFF.

V gene TRBV19 combines with J gene TRBJ1-3; D is unclear. The CDR3 runs 16 residues. The V gene lost 0 bases and the J gene lost 4 bases, with 13 bases spanning the gap. CDR1 is LNHDA and CDR2 is SQIVND in the germline V gene (reference sequence). The CDR3, as DNA: TGTGCCAGTAGTATAGATGGCGCTCTTGGGGGAAACACCATATATTTT. Translation: CASSIDGALGGNTIYF.

The rearrangement links TRBV9 to TRBJ2-1; D uncertain. There are 15 residues in the CDR3. V lost 3 bases, J lost 0 bases, and 10 bases lay in between. The germline V gene encodes CDR1 SGDLS and CDR2 YYNGEE. The CDR3 DNA reads TGTGCCAGCAGCGGGTTGACTGGCTCCTACAATGAGCAGTTCTTC. Encoded protein: CASSGLTGSYNEQFF.